A single sample gave rise to the 22 T cell receptor beta chains below, sequenced in a study of T cell responses to AZD1222 COVID-19 vaccine. Profiling relied on immunoSEQ multiplex PCR, and the TCRdb table lists in-frame clones only, not all of them. The profile shows roughly 170,000 clones, under 95% of them singletons. The sample here was peripheral blood, taken 28 days after the second AZD1222 dose. These receptors originate from an adult who received the AZD1222 COVID-19 vaccine.

The chain recombines TRBV10-3 with TRBJ1-2; D is unresolved. Trimming removed 10 bases from V and 2 bases from J, with 14 bases in between. Germline CDR1 reads ENHRY; CDR2 reads SYGVKD. There are 13 residues in the CDR3. The CDR3 nucleotides read TGTGCCACCGCCTTAAGGGCGAACTATGGCTACACCTTC. The encoded protein is CATALRANYGYTF.

The chain joins TRBV4-1 to TRBJ2-3; 9 bases fit TRBD2. CDR3 length equals 15 residues. Germline values: CDR1 MGHRA, CDR2 YSYEKL. Germline trimming cut 4 bases from V and 3 bases from J; bases unmatched to any gene: 5. The CDR3 nucleotides read TGCGCCAGCAGCCCGACTAGCGGAGAAACAGATACGCAGTATTTT. Residues: CASSPTSGETDTQYF.

The chain recombines TRBV5-1 with TRBJ1-1, with unresolved D. The CDR3 extends over 14 amino acids. Germline V gene data show CDR1 as SGHRS and CDR2 as YFSETQ. Trimming took off 4 bases at V and 0 bases at J, with 10 bases between the two ends. The CDR3 DNA sequence: TGCGCCAGCAGCGTCCAACCCATGAACACTGAAGCTTTCTTT. The encoded protein is CASSVQPMNTEAFF. The complete variable domain, with remaining parts taken from reference TRBV5-1 and TRBJ1-1, reads KAGVTQTPRYLIKTRGQQVTLSCSPISGHRSVSWYQQTPGQGLQFLFEYFSETQRNKGNFPGRFSGRQFSNSRSEMNVSTLELGDSALYLCASSVQPMNTEAFFGQGTRLTVV.

The chain carries TRBV5-1 and TRBJ2-7, with 10 bases that match TRBD1. The V and J ends lost 1 base and 7 bases, in that order; junction bases with no gene match: 5. The CDR3 spans 14 residues. Germline V lookup: CDR1 SGHRS, CDR2 YFSETQ. DNA for the CDR3: TGCGCCAGCAGCTTGAGACAGGGGGCAGCAGAGCAGTACTTC. It encodes CASSLRQGAAEQYF.

This clone was detected only once. Other DNA sequences in this sample translate to the same CDR3. The V call is TRBV7-2, the J call TRBJ1-3; D unclear. CDR1 and CDR2 from the germline V gene are SGHTA and FQGNSA. V was trimmed by 0 bases and J by 1 base, leaving 4 bases between them. The CDR3 loop spans 14 amino acids. CDR3: CASSLAGSGNTIYF. The CDR3 DNA follows: TGTGCCAGCAGCTTAGCAGGGTCTGGAAACACCATATATTTT.

This clone appeared a few times. The V call is TRBV7-6, the J call TRBJ1-1, with 7 bases that match TRBD1. The junction had 10 bases not matched to a gene; V was cut back by 5 bases and J by 1 base. The V gene's germline CDR1 is SGHVS and CDR2 FNYEAQ. The CDR3 length is 16 residues. The CDR3 DNA follows: TGTGCCAGCAGCACGAGAGCCGGGACAGCGAACACTGAAGCTTTCTTT. Residues: CASSTRAGTANTEAFF.

The chain links TRBV5-1 to TRBJ2-1, with 8 bases identical to TRBD2. The CDR3 runs 15 residues. Germline V lookup: CDR1 SGHRS, CDR2 YFSETQ. Trimming cost V 1 base and J 5 bases; bases outside gene matches: 5. In DNA, the CDR3 is TGCGCCAGCAGCTTGCCCAGCGGGGGCCACAATGAGCAGTTCTTC. Its protein product is CASSLPSGGHNEQFF.

The chain links TRBV19 to TRBJ2-3, with TRBD1 matching 10 bases. There are 14 residues in the CDR3. From germline, CDR1 is LNHDA and CDR2 SQIVND (reference sequence). Unmatched junction bases numbered 7, after V lost 7 bases and J lost 6 bases. CDR3 protein: CASKETGGRDTQYF. The CDR3 DNA sequence: TGTGCCAGTAAAGAGACAGGGGGCCGGGATACGCAGTATTTT.

The chain employs TRBV5-5 and TRBJ2-7; TRBD1 aligns across 11 bases. J was trimmed by 8 bases and V by 1 base; bases with no gene match: 5. The CDR3 covers 14 residues. Germline CDR1 reads SGHKS; CDR2 reads YYEKEE (reference sequence). Here the CDR3 reads CASSLPGTGGQQYF. The CDR3, as DNA: TGTGCCAGCAGCTTGCCCGGGACAGGGGGGCAGCAGTACTTC.

The V and J genes are TRBV5-8 and TRBJ2-1; the match to TRBD2 covers 11 bases. V was pared by 4 bases and J by 4 bases, with 7 bases of the junction left unmatched. This CDR3 contains 16 residues. CDR1 and CDR2 (germline): SGHTS, YDEGEE. CDR3 DNA sequence: TGTGCCAGCAGCGCCCGACTAGCGGGGCATTACAATGAGCAGTTCTTC. Its protein is CASSARLAGHYNEQFF. Supplemented by reference TRBV5-8 and TRBJ2-1, the full variable domain reads EAGVTQSPTHLIKTRGQQATLRCSPISGHTSVYWYQQALGLGLQFLLWYDEGEERNRGNFPPRFSGRQFPNYSSELNVNALELEDSALYLCASSARLAGHYNEQFFGPGTRLTVL.

This clone was seen only once. The chain joins TRBV6-6 to TRBJ1-2, with D perhaps TRBD1 (6 bases). V was trimmed by 5 bases and J by 5 bases, leaving 15 bases between them. Germline CDR1 reads MNHNY; CDR2 reads SVGAGI (reference sequence). The CDR3 consists of 14 residues. This CDR3 is CASSASDRNYGYTF. Written as DNA, the CDR3 is TGTGCCAGCAGTGCCTCGGACAGAAATTATGGCTACACCTTC.

The CDR3 loop reads CASSFGARAGTDTQYF. CDR3 nucleotide sequence: TGTGCCAGCAGCTTTGGTGCCCGTGCTGGCACAGATACGCAGTATTTT. The chain has TRBV5-8 and TRBJ2-3; no clear D. V was shortened by 2 bases and J by 1 base, with 14 bases between the two germline ends. Germline V gene lookup returns CDR1 SGHTS and CDR2 YDEGEE. The CDR3 is made up of 16 amino acids.

The V gene is TRBV6-5, the J gene TRBJ1-5, with TRBD1 as a possible D gene (5 bases). Germline V CDR1 and CDR2: MNHEY, SVGAGI. V dropped 10 bases and J dropped 0 bases, with 16 bases sitting between them. The CDR3 runs 15 residues. CDR3 sequence reads: CATGTDEFSNQPQHF. Here the CDR3 DNA reads TGTGCCACCGGGACCGATGAATTTAGCAATCAGCCCCAGCATTTT.

The genes are TRBV13 and TRBJ1-1; TRBD1 is a possible D gene (5 bases). The germline V gene has CDR1 PRHDT and CDR2 FYEKMQ (reference sequence). The CDR3 totals 14 residues. V gave up 3 bases and J gave up 0 bases, with 8 bases separating them. CDR3: CASSLGQLNTEAFF. In DNA, the CDR3 is TGTGCCAGCAGCTTGGGGCAGCTGAACACTGAAGCTTTCTTT.

The V gene is TRBV2, the J gene TRBJ1-2; D ambiguous. Germline V gives CDR1 SNHLY, CDR2 FYNNEI. This CDR3 is 15 amino acids long. The V gene lost 2 bases and the J gene lost 3 bases, with 13 bases spanning the gap. DNA of the CDR3: TGTGCCAGCAGTGAATTCGGAACGGAATACTATGGCTACACCTTC. Its translation: CASSEFGTEYYGYTF.

This clone has more than one count but fewer than ten. CDR3 loop: CASSKAGQIYEQYF. The CDR3 DNA is TGTGCCAGCAGTAAAGCGGGACAGATCTACGAGCAGTACTTC. The chain links TRBV6-6 to TRBJ2-7; D assignment may be TRBD1 or TRBD2 (7 bases each). This CDR3 region has 14 residues. Germline values: CDR1 MNHNY, CDR2 SVGAGI (reference sequence). With 5 bases removed from V and 3 bases from J, the gap between germline ends came to 14 bases.

The chain carries TRBV5-1 and TRBJ2-5; D is ambiguous. CDR1 is SGHRS and CDR2 is YFSETQ in the germline V gene. V lost 6 bases and J 2 bases, leaving 14 bases between the germline ends. CDR3 length: 14 residues. As DNA, the CDR3 is TGCGCCAGCACTCTGTTCGGCAGTCAAGAGACCCAGTACTTC. Translated: CASTLFGSQETQYF.

The J gene is TRBJ1-5, the V gene TRBV4-1, with 10 nucleotides matching TRBD1. J was trimmed by 8 bases and V by 2 bases; bases with no gene match: 9. Germline-derived CDR1 and CDR2 are MGHRA and YSYEKL. CDR3 length equals 16 residues. The CDR3 DNA follows: TGCGCCAGCAGCCAACCGGGACAGGGGTTTTCGGAGCCCCAGCATTTT. Translated: CASSQPGQGFSEPQHF.

The chain joins TRBV11-1 to TRBJ1-5; D perhaps matches TRBD1 (6 bases). The V gene's germline CDR1 is SGHAT and CDR2 FQDESV (reference sequence). CDR3 size: 14 residues. The V gene lost 8 bases and the J gene lost 1 base, with 12 bases spanning the gap. The chain's CDR3 is CASSGGASNQPQHF. The CDR3 DNA sequence: TGTGCCAGCTCGGGGGGGGCAAGCAATCAGCCCCAGCATTTT.

The J gene is TRBJ1-5, the V gene TRBV2, with 7 bases that match TRBD1. CDR1 and CDR2 from the germline V gene are SNHLY and FYNNEI. V lost 4 bases and J lost 3; bases outside the gene matches: 12. There are 17 residues in the CDR3. The DNA for the CDR3 is TGTGCCAGCAGTGCACTACCACAGGGGTGGAACAATCAGCCCCAGCATTTT. It codes for CASSALPQGWNNQPQHF.

V usage is TRBV9 and J usage is TRBJ1-1; D possibly corresponds to TRBD1 (6 bases). There are 14 residues in the CDR3. V was clipped by 0 bases and J by 8 bases, with 14 bases between them. Germline V CDR1 and CDR2: SGDLS, YYNGEE. The CDR3 DNA reads as TGTGCCAGCAGCGTAGCCCGGTCCGGGACAGAAGCTTTCTTT. It yields the protein CASSVARSGTEAFF.

This chain uses TRBV11-2 with TRBJ2-7; 7 nucleotides line up with TRBD1. The V gene end was trimmed by 6 bases and the J gene end by 2 bases; junction bases not matched to a gene: 4. The CDR3 loop spans 13 amino acids. Germline V CDR1 and CDR2: SGHAT, FQNNGV. The DNA for the CDR3 is TGTGCCAGCAGGTCAGGGGGTGCCTACGAGCAGTACTTC. Residues: CASRSGGAYEQYF.